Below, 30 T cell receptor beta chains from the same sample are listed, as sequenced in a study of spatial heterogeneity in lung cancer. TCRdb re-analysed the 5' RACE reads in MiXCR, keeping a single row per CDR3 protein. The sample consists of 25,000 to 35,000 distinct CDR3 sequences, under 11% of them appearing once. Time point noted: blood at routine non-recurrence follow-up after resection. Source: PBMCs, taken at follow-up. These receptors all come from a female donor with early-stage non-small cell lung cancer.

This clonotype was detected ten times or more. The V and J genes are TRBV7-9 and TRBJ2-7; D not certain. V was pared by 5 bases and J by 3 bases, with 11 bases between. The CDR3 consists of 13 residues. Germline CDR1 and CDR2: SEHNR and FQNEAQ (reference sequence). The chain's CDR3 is CASSRESSYEQYF. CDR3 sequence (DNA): TGTGCCAGCAGCCGCGAGTCTAGCTACGAGCAGTACTTC.

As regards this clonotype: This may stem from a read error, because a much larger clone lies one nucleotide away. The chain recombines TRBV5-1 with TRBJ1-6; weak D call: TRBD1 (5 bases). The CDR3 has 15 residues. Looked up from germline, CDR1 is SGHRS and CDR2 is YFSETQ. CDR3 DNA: TGCGCCAGCAGCCCCGGGGACTTCCAGAATTCATCCCTCCACTTT. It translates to CASSPGDFQNSSLHF. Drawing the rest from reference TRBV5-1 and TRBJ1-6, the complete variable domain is KAGVTQTPRYLIKTRGQQVTLSCSPISGHRSVSWYQQTPGQGLQFLFEYFSETQRNKGNFPGRFSGRQFSNSRSEMNVSTLELGDSALYLCASSPGDFQNSSLHFGNGTRLTVT.

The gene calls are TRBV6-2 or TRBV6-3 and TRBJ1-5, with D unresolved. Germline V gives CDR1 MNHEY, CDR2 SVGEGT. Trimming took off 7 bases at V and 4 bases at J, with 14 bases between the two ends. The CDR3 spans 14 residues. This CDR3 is CASTHVRANQPQHF. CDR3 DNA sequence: TGTGCCAGCACCCATGTTCGGGCAAATCAGCCCCAGCATTTT.

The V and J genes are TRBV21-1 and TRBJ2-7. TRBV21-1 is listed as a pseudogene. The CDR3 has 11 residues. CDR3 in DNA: TGTGCCAGCAGCGTAGGCTACGAGCAGTACTTC. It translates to CASSVGYEQYF.

CDR3 in amino acids: CASSLRRAFTDTQYF. DNA for the CDR3: TGCGCCAGCAGCTTGAGGCGGGCTTTCACAGATACGCAGTATTTT. The genes are TRBV5-1 and TRBJ2-3; TRBD2 is a possible D gene (5 bases). The CDR3 contains 15 residues. Trimming left V 1 base short and J 2 bases short, with 11 bases between. Germline CDR1 is SGHRS and CDR2 is YFSETQ.

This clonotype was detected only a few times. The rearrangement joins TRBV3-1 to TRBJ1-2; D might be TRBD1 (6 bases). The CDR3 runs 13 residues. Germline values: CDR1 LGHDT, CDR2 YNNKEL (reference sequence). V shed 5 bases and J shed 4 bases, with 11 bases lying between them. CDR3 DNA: TGTGCCAGCAGCAGGGGGAAGGTCTATGGCTACACCTTC. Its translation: CASSRGKVYGYTF.

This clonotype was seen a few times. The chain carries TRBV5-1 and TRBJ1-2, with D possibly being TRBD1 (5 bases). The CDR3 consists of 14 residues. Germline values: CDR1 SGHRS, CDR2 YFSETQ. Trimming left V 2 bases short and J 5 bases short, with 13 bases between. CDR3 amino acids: CASSLEGVAYGYTF. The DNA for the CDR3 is TGCGCCAGCAGCTTAGAAGGGGTTGCTTATGGCTACACCTTC.

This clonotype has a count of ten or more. CDR3 nucleotide sequence: TGTGCCAGTAGTGCTGCGCGGGACTCGCACAATGAGCAGTTCTTC. Its translation: CASSAARDSHNEQFF. This rearrangement joins TRBV19 to TRBJ2-1, with D perhaps TRBD2 (6 bases). The CDR3 sequence is 15 residues long. Germline loops: CDR1 LNHDA, CDR2 SQIVND (reference sequence). With 5 bases removed from V and 5 bases from J, the gap between germline ends came to 16 bases. The whole variable domain, filled in from reference TRBV19 and TRBJ2-1, reads DGGITQSPKYLFRKEGQNVTLSCEQNLNHDAMYWYRQDPGQGLRLIYYSQIVNDFQKGDIAEGYSVSREKKESFPLTVTSAQKNPTAFYLCASSAARDSHNEQFFGPGTRLTVL.

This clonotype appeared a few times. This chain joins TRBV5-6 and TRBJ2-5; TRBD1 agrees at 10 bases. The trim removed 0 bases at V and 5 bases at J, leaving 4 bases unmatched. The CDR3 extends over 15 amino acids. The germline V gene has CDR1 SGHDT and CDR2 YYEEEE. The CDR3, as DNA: TGTGCCAGCAGCTTGGGACAGGGGGCTTTGGAGACCCAGTACTTC. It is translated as CASSLGQGALETQYF.

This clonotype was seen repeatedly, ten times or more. DNA of the CDR3: TGCAGTGCTACAGCAGGACGGACGGATAACTATGGCTACACCTTC. The encoded protein is CSATAGRTDNYGYTF. This chain joins TRBV20-1 and TRBJ1-2; no definite D call. Germline CDR1 and CDR2: DFQATT and SNEGSKA (reference sequence). The CDR3 is 15 residues long. V was cut by 4 bases and J by 1 base, with 16 bases left in between.

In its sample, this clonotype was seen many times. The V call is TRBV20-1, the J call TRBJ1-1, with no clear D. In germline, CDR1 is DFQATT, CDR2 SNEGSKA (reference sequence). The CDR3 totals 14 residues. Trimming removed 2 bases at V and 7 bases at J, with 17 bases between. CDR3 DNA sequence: TGCAGTGCTAGAAAACGCGCTCTGGGGATTGAAGCTTTCTTT. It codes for CSARKRALGIEAFF.

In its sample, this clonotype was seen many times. The chain's CDR3 is CSASVGGFDTEAFF. The CDR3 nucleotides are TGCAGTGCTAGTGTAGGGGGTTTCGACACTGAAGCTTTCTTT. The chain uses TRBV20-1 and TRBJ1-1, with D maybe TRBD1 (6 bases). Germline CDR1 DFQATT, CDR2 SNEGSKA (reference sequence). The V gene lost 3 bases and the J gene lost 3 bases, with 14 bases spanning the gap. The CDR3 contains 14 residues.

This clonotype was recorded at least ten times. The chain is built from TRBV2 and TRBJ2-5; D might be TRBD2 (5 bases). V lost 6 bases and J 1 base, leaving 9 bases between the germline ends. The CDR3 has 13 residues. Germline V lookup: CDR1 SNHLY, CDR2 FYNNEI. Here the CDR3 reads CASSGGRQETQYF. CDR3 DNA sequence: TGTGCCAGCAGCGGCGGGCGCCAAGAGACCCAGTACTTC.

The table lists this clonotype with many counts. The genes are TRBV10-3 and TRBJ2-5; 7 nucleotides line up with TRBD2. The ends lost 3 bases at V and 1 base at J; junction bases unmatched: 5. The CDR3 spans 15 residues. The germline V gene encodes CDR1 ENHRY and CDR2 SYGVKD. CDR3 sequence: CAISETGGGQETQYF. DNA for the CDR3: TGTGCCATCAGTGAAACGGGCGGGGGCCAAGAGACCCAGTACTTC.

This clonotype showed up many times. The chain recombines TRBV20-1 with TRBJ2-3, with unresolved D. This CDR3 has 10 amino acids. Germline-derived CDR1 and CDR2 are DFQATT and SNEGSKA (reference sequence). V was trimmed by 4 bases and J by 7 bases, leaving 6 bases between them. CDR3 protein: CSAKQNTQYF. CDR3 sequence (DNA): TGCAGTGCTAAGCAAAATACGCAGTATTTT.

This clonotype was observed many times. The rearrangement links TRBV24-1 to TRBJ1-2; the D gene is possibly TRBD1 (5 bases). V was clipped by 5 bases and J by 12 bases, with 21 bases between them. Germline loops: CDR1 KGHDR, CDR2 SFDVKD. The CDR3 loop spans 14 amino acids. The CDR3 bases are TGTGCCACCAGTGGTACCGGAAATTTGGGACCTGACACCTTC. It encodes CATSGTGNLGPDTF.

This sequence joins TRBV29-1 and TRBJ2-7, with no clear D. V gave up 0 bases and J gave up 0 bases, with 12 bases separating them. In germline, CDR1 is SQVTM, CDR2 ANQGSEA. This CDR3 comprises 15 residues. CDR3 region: CSVEESGSPSYEQYF. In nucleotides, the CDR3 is TGCAGCGTTGAAGAATCCGGGTCTCCCTCCTACGAGCAGTACTTC.

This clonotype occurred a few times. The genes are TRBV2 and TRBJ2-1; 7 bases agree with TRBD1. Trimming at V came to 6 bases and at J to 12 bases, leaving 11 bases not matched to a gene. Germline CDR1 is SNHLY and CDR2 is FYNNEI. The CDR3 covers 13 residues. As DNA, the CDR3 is TGTGCCAGCAGCCCCGTGATCCCAGGGGGGCAGTTCTTC. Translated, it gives CASSPVIPGGQFF.

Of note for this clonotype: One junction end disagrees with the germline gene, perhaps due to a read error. This CDR3 reads CASREDRGTEAFF. The CDR3 region has the DNA TGTGCCAGCAGGGAAGACAGGGGCACTGAAGCTTTCTTT. The chain couples TRBV6-1 to TRBJ1-1; 8 bases align to TRBD1. The CDR3 is 13 amino acids. Germline V lookup: CDR1 MNHNS, CDR2 SASEGT.

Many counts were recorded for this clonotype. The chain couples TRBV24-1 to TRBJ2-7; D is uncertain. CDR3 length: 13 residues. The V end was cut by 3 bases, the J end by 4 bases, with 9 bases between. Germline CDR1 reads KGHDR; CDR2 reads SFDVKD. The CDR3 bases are TGTGCCACCAGTGATAGGAATTCGTACGAGCAGTACTTC. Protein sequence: CATSDRNSYEQYF.

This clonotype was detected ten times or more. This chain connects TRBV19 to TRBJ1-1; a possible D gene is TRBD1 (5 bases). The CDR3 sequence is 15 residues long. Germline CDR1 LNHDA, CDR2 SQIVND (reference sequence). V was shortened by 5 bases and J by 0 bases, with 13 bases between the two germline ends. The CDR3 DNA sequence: TGTGCCAGTAGTCCACCCCGGGGGGTGAACACTGAAGCTTTCTTT. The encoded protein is CASSPPRGVNTEAFF.

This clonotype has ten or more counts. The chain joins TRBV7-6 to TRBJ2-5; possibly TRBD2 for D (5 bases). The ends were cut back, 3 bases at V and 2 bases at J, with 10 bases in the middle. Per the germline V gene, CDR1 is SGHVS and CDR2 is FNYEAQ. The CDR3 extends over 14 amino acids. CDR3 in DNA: TGTGCCAGCAGCTTTGGAGACTATCAAGAGACCCAGTACTTC. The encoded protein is CASSFGDYQETQYF. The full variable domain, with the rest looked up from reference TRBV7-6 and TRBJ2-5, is GAGVSQSPRYKVTKRGQDVALRCDPISGHVSLYWYRQALGQGPEFLTYFNYEAQQDKSGLPNDRFSAERPEGSISTLTIQRTEQRDSAMYRCASSFGDYQETQYFGPGTRLLVL.

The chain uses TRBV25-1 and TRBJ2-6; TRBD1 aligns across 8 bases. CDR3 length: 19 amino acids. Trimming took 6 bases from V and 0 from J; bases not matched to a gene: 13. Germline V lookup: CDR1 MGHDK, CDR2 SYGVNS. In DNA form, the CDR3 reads TGTGCCAGCAGCGGAGTCTGGGACAGGACCCCCTCTGGGGCCAACGTCCTGACTTTC. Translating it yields CASSGVWDRTPSGANVLTF.

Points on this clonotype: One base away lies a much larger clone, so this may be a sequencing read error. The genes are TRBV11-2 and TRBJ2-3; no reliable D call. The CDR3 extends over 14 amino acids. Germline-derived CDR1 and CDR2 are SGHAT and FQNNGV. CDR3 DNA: TGTGCCAGCAGCTTAAGCGCGAGCACCGATACGCAGTATTTT. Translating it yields CASSLSASTDTQYF. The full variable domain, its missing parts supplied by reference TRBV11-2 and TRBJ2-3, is EAGVAQSPRYKIIEKRQSVAFWCNPISGHATLYWYQQILGQGPKLLIQFQNNGVVDDSQLPKDRFSAERLKGVDSTLKIQPAKLEDSAVYLCASSLSASTDTQYFGPGTRLTVL.

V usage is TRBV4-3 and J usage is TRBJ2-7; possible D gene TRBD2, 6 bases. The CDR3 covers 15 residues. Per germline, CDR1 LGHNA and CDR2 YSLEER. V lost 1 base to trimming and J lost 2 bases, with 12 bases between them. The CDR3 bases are TGCGCCAGCAGCCAAGGAGCGGCTAGCGCCTACGAGCAGTACTTC. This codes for CASSQGAASAYEQYF.

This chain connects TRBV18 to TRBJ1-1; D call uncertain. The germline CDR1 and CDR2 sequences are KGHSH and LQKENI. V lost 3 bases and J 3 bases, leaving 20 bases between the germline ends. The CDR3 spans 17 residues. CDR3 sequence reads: CASSPRPRGGGYTEAFF. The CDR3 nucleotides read TGTGCCAGCTCACCCCGGCCGCGGGGTGGTGGGTACACTGAAGCTTTCTTT.

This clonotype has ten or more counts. In DNA, the CDR3 is TGTGCCAGCAGCGCGGGAGCGAACACCGGGGAGCTGTTTTTT. It encodes CASSAGANTGELFF. The gene calls are TRBV5-4 and TRBJ2-2, with 7 bases that match TRBD2. The CDR3 is 14 amino acids. Trimming at V came to 4 bases and at J to 0 bases, leaving 0 bases not matched to a gene. The germline gives CDR1 SGHNT, CDR2 YYREEE (reference sequence). Complete variable domain (other parts from reference TRBV5-4 and TRBJ2-2): ETGVTQSPTHLIKTRGQQVTLRCSSQSGHNTVSWYQQALGQGPQFIFQYYREEENGRGNFPPRFSGLQFPNYSSELNVNALELDDSALYLCASSAGANTGELFFGEGSRLTVL.

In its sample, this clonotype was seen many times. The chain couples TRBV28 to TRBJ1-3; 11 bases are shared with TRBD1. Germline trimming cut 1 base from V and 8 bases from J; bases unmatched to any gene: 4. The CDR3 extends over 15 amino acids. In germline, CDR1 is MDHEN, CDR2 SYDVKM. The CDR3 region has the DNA TGTGCCAGCAGTTTATTCGGACAGGGGGCTGACACCATATATTTT. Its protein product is CASSLFGQGADTIYF.

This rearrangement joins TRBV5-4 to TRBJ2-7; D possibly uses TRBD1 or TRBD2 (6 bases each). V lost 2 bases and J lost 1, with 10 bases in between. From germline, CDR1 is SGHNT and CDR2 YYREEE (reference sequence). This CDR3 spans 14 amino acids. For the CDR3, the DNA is TGTGCCAGCAGCTTCAGGGGAGGATCCTACGAGCAGTACTTC. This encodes CASSFRGGSYEQYF.

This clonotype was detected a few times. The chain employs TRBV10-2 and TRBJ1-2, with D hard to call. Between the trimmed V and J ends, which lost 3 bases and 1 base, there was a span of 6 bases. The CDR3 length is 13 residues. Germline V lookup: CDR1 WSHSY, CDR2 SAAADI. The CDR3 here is CASSEWVNYGYTF. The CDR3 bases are TGCGCCAGCAGTGAATGGGTTAACTATGGCTACACCTTC.